This T cell receptor beta chain was recorded in a study of T cells in Graves' hyperthyroidism and ophthalmopathy. Across the study: The initial diagnosis was the point when peripheral blood was collected, ahead of any treatment.

The authors took PBMCs from roughly 9.7 ml fresh peripheral blood. Trimming removed 0 bases from V and 0 bases from J, with 9 bases in between. CDR3 length: 15 amino acids. Germline V lookup: CDR1 SGDLS, CDR2 YYNGEE. This clonotype appeared a few times. Its antigen remains unknown. There were TCR beta CDR3 regions amplified from RNA transcripts. When the TCR CDR3 underwent first-round RT-PCR, the HTBI primer set was used. Each CDR3 protein gets one entry after TCRdb re-called the multiplex PCR reads with MiXCR. Counted here are 550,000 to 600,000 distinct CDR3 sequences, approximately 14% occurring once; the ten biggest clones make up around 7%. Notes on the study in general: Ophthalmopathy was separated from stable hyperthyroidism by a 13 V-J model. Blood also showed most of the thyroid clonotypes that were expanded above 0.001.

The sequencing sample was made of blood. The rearrangement uses TRBV9 and TRBJ1-2, with D perhaps matching TRBD1 (5 bases). The source is a woman in her late teens or twenties with Graves' ophthalmopathy. The CDR3 DNA reads TGTGCCAGCAGCGTAGACGACAGCCCTAACTATGGCTACACCTTC. Encoded protein: CASSVDDSPNYGYTF.